This T cell receptor (beta chain) came from a study of T cell clonality in common variable immunodeficiency. CVID and control samples used equivalent genomic DNA input. Here immunoSEQ multiplex PCR was the method, and the copy in TCRdb shows in-frame clones only, minus some. This sample carries about 35,000 clones, none of them present only once. Study-wide results and limits: Shared TCRbeta clones were fewer between CVID subjects than controls. Fewer deletions and N-nucleotide insertions were reportedly seen in common variable immunodeficiency TCR beta sequences.

The sample holds many counts of this clone. The antigen remains unidentified. The read ends 3 residues early relative to the CDR3; the germline J gene fills the gap. Unmatched junction bases numbered 3, after V lost 4 bases and J lost 0 bases. There are 13 residues in the CDR3. Germline V gene lookup returns CDR1 GTSNPN and CDR2 SVGIG (reference sequence). V usage is TRBV30 and J usage is TRBJ2-7; 7 bases are a match to TRBD1. The sequence was collected from a person aged 18-70 years in good health. Sequencing was performed on peripheral blood mononuclear cells. The CDR3 is CAWIGDSSYEQYF. The part of the CDR3 DNA that was read is TGTGCCTGGATCGGGGACAGCTCCTACGAG.